This T cell receptor (beta chain) was obtained from a study of cytomegalovirus exposure and HLA in healthy donors. Overall study findings and caveats: Highly shared sequence variants in one cluster were likely a sequencing artifact.

The CDR3 is 15 residues long. Germline V lookup: CDR1 SGHAT, CDR2 FQNNGV. V was clipped by 0 bases and J by 0 bases, with 8 bases between them. A word on this clone: Its specificity is not known.

The study ran its PCR with 60 Vbeta and 13 Jbeta primers. The protocol was immunoSEQ multiplex PCR, while the TCRdb copy is restricted to in-frame clones and leaves out a portion. The sample includes roughly 64,000 clones. The TCR was taken from a woman in her late teens or twenties in good health and CMV-seronegative. Specimen: PBMCs. The chain couples TRBV11-2 to TRBJ1-1; no reliable D call. The CDR3 sequence: CASSLDPSMNTEAFF. CDR3 DNA sequence: TGTGCCAGCAGCTTAGATCCGTCTATGAACACTGAAGCTTTCTTT. Based on the CDR3 plus reference TRBV11-2 and TRBJ1-1, the full variable domain is EAGVAQSPRYKIIEKRQSVAFWCNPISGHATLYWYQQILGQGPKLLIQFQNNGVVDDSQLPKDRFSAERLKGVDSTLKIQPAKLEDSAVYLCASSLDPSMNTEAFFGQGTRLTVV.